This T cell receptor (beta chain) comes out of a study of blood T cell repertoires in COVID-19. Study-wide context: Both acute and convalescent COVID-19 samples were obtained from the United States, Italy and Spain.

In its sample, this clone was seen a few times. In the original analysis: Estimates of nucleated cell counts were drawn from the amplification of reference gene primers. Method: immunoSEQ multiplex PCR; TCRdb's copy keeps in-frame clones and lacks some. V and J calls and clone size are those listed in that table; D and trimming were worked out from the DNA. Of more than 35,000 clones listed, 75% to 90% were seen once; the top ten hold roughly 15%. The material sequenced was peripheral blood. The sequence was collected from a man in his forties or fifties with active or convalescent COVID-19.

The CDR3 nucleotides are TGTGCCACCAGTGATGTATCGGGACAGGGAACAGATACGCAGTATTTT. Amino acid sequence: CATSDVSGQGTDTQYF. The chain combines TRBV24-1 with TRBJ2-3; the match to TRBD1 covers 9 bases. The V gene end was trimmed by 3 bases and the J gene end by 3 bases; junction bases not matched to a gene: 6. This CDR3 region has 16 residues. Germline V gene lookup returns CDR1 KGHDR and CDR2 SFDVKD.